This TCR beta chain was recovered during a study of blood T cell repertoires in COVID-19. On the study more broadly: In each case, the material was cDNA or gDNA derived from T cells, B-cell-depleted T cells, or PBMCs.

By frequency in the sample, this clone is medium-sized. J gave up 0 bases and V 2 bases, and 0 bases lay outside the gene matches. Germline V gene sequence: CDR1 MNHNS, CDR2 SASEGT. The CDR3 extends over 15 amino acids. Original data processing: Nucleated cell number was recorded as an estimate derived from reference gene primer amplification. TCRdb keeps only in-frame clones here, not all; method: immunoSEQ multiplex PCR. V and J calls and clone size are copied from that table; D and trimming were computed from the DNA. Of 100,000 to 130,000 clones listed, around 86% are singletons. Sequences were obtained from peripheral blood. The chain carries TRBV6-1 and TRBJ2-1; 8 bases are a match to TRBD2. The receptor was isolated from a woman in her 70s with acute or convalescent COVID-19. Here the CDR3 DNA reads TGTGCCAGCAGTGAACTAGCGGGCTCCTACAATGAGCAGTTCTTC. Protein product: CASSELAGSYNEQFF.